What follows are 18 T cell receptor beta chains derived from one specimen sequenced in a study of shared clonotypes between healthy human individuals. Assay: immunoSEQ multiplex PCR; the TCRdb copy retains only in-frame clones and omits some. The data contain 400,000 to 500,000 clones, roughly 78% of them singletons. Source material: PBMCs. These receptors were obtained from a woman aged 40 to 55 in good health. Some clones in this sample may be carry-over from other donors' samples.

The chain recombines TRBV7-2 with TRBJ1-2; 7 bases align to TRBD1. This CDR3 contains 15 residues. Germline V lookup: CDR1 SGHTA, CDR2 FQGNSA. V gave up 4 bases and J gave up 0 bases; unmatched junction bases: 5. The CDR3 region has the DNA TGTGCCAGCAGCTACAGGGGAGGGGCTAACTATGGCTACACCTTC. As protein: CASSYRGGANYGYTF.

This clone showed up just once. With only one base between it and a far larger clone, this is likely a read error. This CDR3 fails to terminate in the conserved phenylalanine or tryptophan, so it likely reflects a read error. The chain combines TRBV15 with TRBJ1-4; no reliable D call. CDR1 and CDR2 from the germline V gene are LNHNV and YYDKDF (reference sequence). V shed 0 bases and J shed 0 bases, with 8 bases lying between them. The CDR3 loop spans 16 amino acids. The CDR3 loop reads CATSRDVAATNEKLFS. The CDR3 DNA reads TGTGCCACCAGCAGAGATGTGGCCGCAACTAATGAAAAACTGTTTTCT.

CDR3 DNA sequence: TGTGCCAGCAGCTTAGTCCTTGGCGGGAGTAGGCGCAATGAGCAGTTCTTC. It translates to CASSLVLGGSRRNEQFF. This chain uses TRBV7-9 with TRBJ2-1; 7 bases align to TRBD2. Per the germline V gene, CDR1 is SEHNR and CDR2 is FQNEAQ (reference sequence). The CDR3 is made up of 17 amino acids. Germline trimming cut 1 base from V and 6 bases from J; bases unmatched to any gene: 12.

The chain recombines TRBV9 with TRBJ2-7, with 9 bases identical to TRBD1. CDR1 and CDR2 (germline): SGDLS, YYNGEE. This CDR3 has 17 residues. J was trimmed by 5 bases and V by 0 bases; bases with no gene match: 12. The CDR3 DNA reads as TGTGCCAGCAGCGTAGCACCCGGACAGGGGAGAGGTGACGAGCAGTACTTC. Amino acid sequence: CASSVAPGQGRGDEQYF.

This clone has at least ten counts. V usage is TRBV4-1 and J usage is TRBJ2-7; D possibly corresponds to TRBD2 (6 bases). CDR1 is MGHRA, CDR2 YSYEKL, per germline. The CDR3 covers 16 residues. V was shortened by 4 bases and J by 4 bases, with 20 bases between the two germline ends. This CDR3 reads CASSPKSWRAAYEQYF. The CDR3 region has the DNA TGCGCCAGCAGCCCCAAGTCATGGAGGGCAGCGTACGAGCAGTACTTC.

V and J are TRBV5-6 and TRBJ2-2; 9 bases agree with TRBD1. The germline gives CDR1 SGHDT, CDR2 YYEEEE. Trimming removed 1 base from V and 6 bases from J; junction bases left unmatched: 1. The CDR3 extends over 14 amino acids. The DNA for the CDR3 is TGTGCCAGCAGCTTGAGGACAGGGGCCGGGGAGCTGTTTTTT. It encodes CASSLRTGAGELFF.

The V gene is TRBV18, the J gene TRBJ1-1; no clear D gene. The CDR3 is made up of 13 amino acids. The V gene's germline CDR1 is KGHSH and CDR2 LQKENI. Between the trimmed V and J ends, which lost 3 bases and 0 bases, there was a span of 5 bases. In DNA, the CDR3 is TGTGCCAGCTCACCCGGTATGAACACTGAAGCTTTCTTT. Protein: CASSPGMNTEAFF.

This clone was counted only a few times. This sequence joins TRBV7-8 and TRBJ1-6, with D hard to call. V was cut by 1 base and J by 6 bases, with 7 bases left in between. There are 14 residues in the CDR3. Germline CDR1 is SGHVS and CDR2 is FQNEAQ. The DNA for the CDR3 is TGTGCCAGCAGCTTAGGAGGTCTTAATTCACCCCTCCACTTT. Residues: CASSLGGLNSPLHF.

The chain uses TRBV28 and TRBJ2-7; 9 bases match TRBD1. The CDR3 sequence is 15 residues long. In germline, CDR1 is MDHEN, CDR2 SYDVKM. V was pared by 6 bases and J by 4 bases, with 10 bases of the junction left unmatched. The CDR3 nucleotides are TGTGCCAGCAGAGAACCGGGACAGGGCTTGTACGAGCAGTACTTC. The encoded protein is CASREPGQGLYEQYF.

The chain joins TRBV6-1 to TRBJ1-1, with 10 bases fitting TRBD1. The junction had 5 bases not matched to a gene; V was cut back by 6 bases and J by 4 bases. Germline assignment: CDR1 MNHNS and CDR2 SASEGT. The CDR3 is 14 amino acids. CDR3 bases: TGTGCCAGCAGCCGGGACAGGGGTGTCACTGAAGCTTTCTTT. Translating it yields CASSRDRGVTEAFF.

The chain combines TRBV19 with TRBJ1-1; 7 bases match TRBD1. This CDR3 has 14 amino acids. The ends lost 4 bases at V and 1 base at J; junction bases unmatched: 3. The germline CDR1 and CDR2 sequences are LNHDA and SQIVND (reference sequence). CDR3 loop: CASSNDRANTEAFF. The CDR3 DNA reads TGTGCCAGTAGTAACGACAGGGCGAACACTGAAGCTTTCTTT.

The genes are TRBV28 and TRBJ2-2, with unresolved D. Trimming pared 10 bases from V and 3 bases from J, leaving 15 bases between. Germline lookup yields CDR1 MDHEN and CDR2 SYDVKM. The CDR3 loop spans 14 amino acids. In DNA, the CDR3 is TGTGCCACCGGACGAGGATCGGACACCGGGGAGCTGTTTTTT. It codes for CATGRGSDTGELFF.

The chain recombines TRBV15 with TRBJ2-7; D possibly corresponds to TRBD1 (7 bases). CDR1 is LNHNV, CDR2 YYDKDF, per germline (reference sequence). This CDR3 comprises 15 residues. Trimming removed 0 bases from V and 3 bases from J, with 12 bases in between. The CDR3 here is CATSRDRGDGYEQYF. The CDR3 DNA reads as TGTGCCACCAGCAGAGACAGGGGGGATGGCTACGAGCAGTACTTC.

This clone is judged medium-sized. The V and J genes are TRBV7-2 and TRBJ1-1; 10 nucleotides line up with TRBD1. This CDR3 spans 13 amino acids. V lost 5 bases, J lost 6 bases, and 3 bases stayed unmatched. Germline V gene sequence: CDR1 SGHTA, CDR2 FQGNSA. The CDR3 nucleotides read TGTGCCAGCAGCCGTGGACAGGGGGCTGAAGCTTTCTTT. It translates to CASSRGQGAEAFF.

The chain uses TRBV7-9 and TRBJ2-1; 7 bases map to TRBD2. Per the germline V gene, CDR1 is SEHNR and CDR2 is FQNEAQ (reference sequence). V was clipped by 1 base and J by 4 bases; unmatched bases: 13. This CDR3 has 18 amino acids. The CDR3 loop is CASSLGAPSGYPYNEQFF. The CDR3 coding sequence is TGTGCCAGCAGCTTAGGAGCCCCTAGCGGATACCCTTACAATGAGCAGTTCTTC.

The chain uses TRBV7-6 and TRBJ1-1, with unresolved D. Germline V gene lookup returns CDR1 SGHVS and CDR2 FNYEAQ. The CDR3 has 13 residues. The V and J ends lost 5 bases and 6 bases respectively, with 13 bases between them. The DNA of the CDR3 is TGTGCCAGCAGCCTTAGGTTAGGCGCTGAAGCTTTCTTT. This translates into CASSLRLGAEAFF.

The chain combines TRBV11-2 with TRBJ2-3; no definite D call. The CDR3 runs 13 residues. V was trimmed by 1 base and J by 6 bases, leaving 8 bases between them. The germline V gene has CDR1 SGHAT and CDR2 FQNNGV. The CDR3 DNA is TGTGCCAGCAGCTTAGCTAGATCTGATACGCAGTATTTT. Its translation: CASSLARSDTQYF.

The V and J genes are TRBV19 and TRBJ1-5, with D possibly being TRBD1 (6 bases). Deletions cut 4 bases from V and 1 base from J, with 11 bases between. The CDR3 runs 15 residues. The germline gives CDR1 LNHDA, CDR2 SQIVND (reference sequence). CDR3 loop: CASSSGGLSNQPQHF. CDR3 DNA: TGTGCCAGTAGTAGCGGGGGCCTGAGCAATCAGCCCCAGCATTTT.